The clone carrying this T cell receptor beta chain showed up many times. Its matching antigen is unknown. This entry comes from a study of T cells in Graves' hyperthyroidism and ophthalmopathy. The study's findings and limits: Ophthalmopathy was told apart from stable hyperthyroidism by a 13 V-J model.

Diagnosis rested on symptoms, serum thyroxine and TRAb, thyroid ultrasound, and orbital computed tomography. CDR1 is SGHTA and CDR2 is FQGTGA in the germline V gene. This CDR3 spans 11 amino acids. V was shortened by 1 base and J by 17 bases, with 11 bases between the two germline ends. RNA transcripts were the template for amplifying TCR beta CDR3 regions. A set of HTBI primers served as the primers for a first-round RT-PCR of the TCR CDR3. MiXCR was run by TCRdb on the multiplex PCR reads, yielding one entry per CDR3 protein. The sample gives approximately 640,000 distinct CDR3 sequences, about 45% of which show up once; under 8.5% is in the top ten.

The chain combines TRBV7-3 with TRBJ1-4, with D unresolved. The source material was peripheral blood or thyroid tissue (not recorded which). The TCR comes from an adult man with Graves' disease, either hyperthyroidism or ophthalmopathy (not recorded which). In DNA form, the CDR3 reads TGTGCCAGCAGCTTAAAACGGTTCAGATTTTTT. This codes for CASSLKRFRFF. Together with reference TRBV7-3 and TRBJ1-4, the CDR3 gives the full variable domain: GAGVSQTPSNKVTEKGKYVELRCDPISGHTALYWYRQSLGQGPEFLIYFQGTGAADDSGLPNDRFFAVRPEGSVSTLKIQRTERGDSAVYLCASSLKRFRFFGSGTQLSVL.